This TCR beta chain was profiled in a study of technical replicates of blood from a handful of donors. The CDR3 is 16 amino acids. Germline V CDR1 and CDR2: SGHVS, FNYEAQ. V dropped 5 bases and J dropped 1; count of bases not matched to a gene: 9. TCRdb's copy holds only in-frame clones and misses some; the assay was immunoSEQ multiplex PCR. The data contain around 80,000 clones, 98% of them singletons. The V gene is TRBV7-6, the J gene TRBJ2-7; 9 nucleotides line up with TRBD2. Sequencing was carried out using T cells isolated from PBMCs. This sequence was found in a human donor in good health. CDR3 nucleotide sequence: TGTGCCAGCAGCCGCGAGGTAGCGGGAGTGTCCTACGAGCAGTACTTC. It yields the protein CASSREVAGVSYEQYF.